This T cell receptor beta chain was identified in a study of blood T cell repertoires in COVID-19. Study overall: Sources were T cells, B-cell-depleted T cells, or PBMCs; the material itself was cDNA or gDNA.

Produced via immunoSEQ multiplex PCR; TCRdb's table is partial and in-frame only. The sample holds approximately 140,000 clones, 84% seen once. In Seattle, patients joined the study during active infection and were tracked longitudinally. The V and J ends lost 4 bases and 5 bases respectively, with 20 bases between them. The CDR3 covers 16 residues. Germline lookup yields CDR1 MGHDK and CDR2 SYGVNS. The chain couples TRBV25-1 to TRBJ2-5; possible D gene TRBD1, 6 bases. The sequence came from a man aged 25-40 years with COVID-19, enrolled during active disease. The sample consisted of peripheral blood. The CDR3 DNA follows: TGTGCCAGCAGTGGGGTCACCAGAGGGACATATGAGACCCAGTACTTC. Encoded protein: CASSGVTRGTYETQYF.